The following is a T cell receptor (beta chain) sequence with its context. Its specificity is unknown. This record belongs to a study of OX40 agonist ivuxolimab in advanced cancers. Across the whole study: Hepatocellular carcinoma, melanoma, renal cell or head and neck cancer occurred in dose-escalation patients. The study, taken as a whole, reports: CD8+ T cells showed, on average, more clonal expansion than CD4+ cells.

Clones were sequenced by immunoSEQ multiplex PCR, and TCRdb holds only the in-frame ones, with some missing. This sample has some 49,000 clones, with nearly 85% found just once. The clonotype originates from an adult with an advanced solid tumor such as melanoma, head and neck, liver or kidney cancer. Here the sequenced sample was CD4+ or CD8+ T cells sorted from blood, taken in a trial of the OX40 agonist ivuxolimab.

The CDR3 sequence is CASSATGTGTGELFF. The CDR3, as DNA: TGTGCCAGCAGCGCAACCGGGACAGGGACCGGGGAGCTGTTTTTT. The rearrangement links TRBV9 to TRBJ2-2; TRBD1 matches at 9 bases. V was clipped by 3 bases and J by 5 bases; unmatched bases: 5. Germline CDR1 SGDLS, CDR2 YYNGEE. The CDR3 totals 15 residues.